The rows below give T cell receptor beta chains drawn from one sample of a study of blood T cell repertoires in COVID-19. Profiling relied on immunoSEQ multiplex PCR, and the TCRdb table lists in-frame clones only, not all of them. The sample contains around 97,000 clones, around nine tenths of which appear only once. Sequenced input: peripheral blood. The receptor source for this set is a human donor in a cohort sampled during active COVID-19. The CDR3 runs from the conserved cysteine through the conserved F or W. D genes are given only for firm matches. Size is stated for part of the rows, as once, few or many counts, or as a class when the clone is expanded.

d_gene	v_gene	j_gene	abundance	CDR3aa	CDR3nt
TRBD1	TRBV28	TRBJ1-6	-	CASSRRDRNSPLHF	TGTGCCAGCAGTCGCCGGGACAGAAATTCACCCCTCCACTTT
TRBD1	TRBV4-2	TRBJ1-5	-	CASSQEDRGELPQHF	TGTGCCAGCAGCCAAGAGGACAGGGGGGAGCTGCCCCAGCATTTT
-	TRBV19	TRBJ1-4	once	CASSTTVEANEKLFF	TGTGCCAGTAGTACGACTGTAGAGGCTAATGAAAAACTGTTTTTT
-	TRBV28	TRBJ2-7	-	CASSLLIGAYEQYF	TGTGCCAGCAGTCTCCTTATTGGAGCCTACGAGCAGTACTTC
TRBD1	TRBV7-6	TRBJ1-2	few	CASSLGGTGPYGYTF	TGTGCCAGCAGCTTAGGTGGGACAGGGCCCTATGGCTACACCTTC
TRBD1	TRBV6-6	TRBJ1-5	-	CASTRTGGNQPQHF	TGTGCCAGCACTCGGACAGGGGGCAATCAGCCCCAGCATTTT
-	TRBV24-1	TRBJ2-7	-	CATSRFNSYEQYF	TGTGCCACCAGTCGGTTTAACTCCTACGAGCAGTACTTC
-	TRBV5-4	TRBJ2-7	-	CASSSRAGPQRAYEQYF	TGTGCCAGCAGCTCAAGGGCAGGGCCCCAACGCGCCTACGAGCAGTACTTC
-	TRBV7-3	TRBJ1-2	-	CASSLSQAYGYTF	TGTGCCAGCAGCTTAAGCCAGGCGTATGGCTACACCTTC
-	TRBV5-1	TRBJ2-1	-	CASSLVGQNYNEQFF	TGCGCCAGCAGCTTGGTAGGACAAAACTACAATGAGCAGTTCTTC
-	TRBV9	TRBJ2-2	-	CASSPPPGELFF	TGTGCCAGCAGCCCTCCTCCCGGGGAGCTGTTTTTT
-	TRBV5-4	TRBJ1-5	few	CASSLAGSNQPQHF	TGTGCCAGCAGCTTGGCCGGTAGCAATCAGCCCCAGCATTTT
-	TRBV4-2	TRBJ2-7	few	CASSQERAYVEQYF	TGTGCCAGCAGCCAAGAGCGGGCTTATGTCGAGCAGTACTTC
-	TRBV18	TRBJ1-2	-	CASSPQGDYGYTF	TGTGCCAGCTCACCACAGGGGGACTATGGCTACACCTTC
-	TRBV9	TRBJ1-3	-	CASSVNAVTGNTIYF	TGTGCCAGCAGCGTCAACGCGGTGACTGGAAACACCATATATTTT
-	TRBV7-8	TRBJ1-6	-	CASSPDGGAGSPLHF	TGTGCCAGCAGCCCGGATGGGGGGGCCGGATCACCCCTCCACTTT
TRBD1	TRBV5-1	TRBJ1-1	-	CASSLESTGVGTEAFF	TGCGCCAGCAGCTTGGAATCGACAGGGGTGGGCACTGAAGCTTTCTTT
-	TRBV5-1	TRBJ2-5	-	CASSPARKETQYF	TGCGCCAGCAGCCCGGCTAGGAAAGAGACCCAGTACTTC
-	TRBV19	TRBJ1-3	few	CASVKTVYRDSGNTIYF	TGTGCCAGTGTGAAAACTGTCTACAGGGACTCTGGAAACACCATATATTTT
TRBD1	TRBV12-3/TRBV12-4	TRBJ2-5	-	CASSFTGAETQYF	TGTGCCAGCAGCTTTACAGGGGCAGAGACCCAGTACTTC
-	TRBV5-4	TRBJ1-2	-	CASSLAGQVGGNYGYTF	TGTGCCAGCAGCTTGGCCGGGCAGGTTGGAGGTAACTATGGCTACACCTTC
-	TRBV10-2	TRBJ1-2	-	CASSDPGGTYGYTF	TGCGCCAGCAGTGACCCAGGAGGAACCTATGGCTACACCTTC
TRBD1	TRBV15	TRBJ1-3	-	CATQGQSSGNTIYF	TGTGCCACCCAGGGACAGAGCTCTGGAAACACCATATATTTT
-	TRBV5-4	TRBJ1-1	-	CASSPAVGGMNTEAFF	TGTGCCAGCAGCCCCGCGGTGGGTGGTATGAACACTGAAGCTTTCTTT
TRBD2	TRBV5-1	TRBJ2-7	-	CASSLAPLAGDQQYF	TGCGCCAGCAGCTTGGCCCCACTAGCGGGGGACCAGCAGTACTTC
TRBD2	TRBV7-6	TRBJ2-3	-	CASSLAQGLSADTQYF	TGTGCCAGCAGCTTAGCGCAGGGACTATCCGCAGATACGCAGTATTTT
-	TRBV11-3	TRBJ2-3	-	CASSMTPHGADTQYF	TGTGCCAGCAGCATGACTCCGCATGGCGCAGATACGCAGTATTTT
-	TRBV10-3	TRBJ1-1	-	CAISELALRNTEAFF	TGTGCCATCAGTGAGTTAGCACTCAGGAACACTGAAGCTTTCTTT
TRBD1	TRBV7-9	TRBJ2-3	-	CASSARQGYTDTQYF	TGTGCCAGCAGCGCCAGACAGGGGTACACAGATACGCAGTATTTT
TRBD1	TRBV12-3/TRBV12-4	TRBJ2-1	once	CASSGQGHNEQFF	TGTGCCAGCAGCGGACAGGGACACAATGAGCAGTTCTTC
TRBD2	TRBV7-9	TRBJ2-3	-	CASSKSATSGASDTQYF	TGTGCCAGCAGCAAATCAGCGACTAGCGGGGCGTCAGATACGCAGTATTTT
TRBD1	TRBV18	TRBJ2-3	-	CASSPIAGQGTTDTQYF	TGTGCCAGCTCACCAATAGCGGGACAGGGGACCACAGATACGCAGTATTTT
TRBD1	TRBV28	TRBJ1-1	-	CASTTAGTGKKAFF	TGTGCCAGCACCACCGCCGGGACAGGGAAGAAAGCTTTCTTT
-	TRBV5-6	TRBJ2-7	-	CASSLAGRYEQYF	TGTGCCAGCAGCTTGGCCGGTAGATACGAGCAGTACTTC
-	TRBV5-1	TRBJ2-5	-	CASSVAGQGETQYF	TGCGCCAGCAGCGTAGCGGGCCAGGGGGAGACCCAGTACTTC
-	TRBV7-2	TRBJ1-3	-	CASSFYRRGNTIYF	TGTGCCAGCAGCTTCTACCGCCGGGGAAACACCATATATTTT
TRBD1	TRBV7-8	TRBJ1-1	-	CASSLDRGRNTEAFF	TGTGCCAGCAGCTTAGACAGGGGGCGGAACACTGAAGCTTTCTTT
TRBD1	TRBV18	TRBJ1-2	few	CASSPSGQKLNYGYTF	TGTGCCAGCTCACCATCGGGACAGAAACTTAACTATGGCTACACCTTC
TRBD1	TRBV10-3	TRBJ2-7	-	CATSRTGGYEQYF	TGTGCCACTTCCCGGACAGGGGGCTACGAGCAGTACTTC
TRBD1	TRBV10-1	TRBJ2-7	-	CASTEAGGKGYEQYF	TGCGCCAGCACCGAGGCAGGGGGAAAGGGATACGAGCAGTACTTC
TRBD1	TRBV7-3	TRBJ1-2	few	CASRDRGQGYTF	TGTGCCAGCAGGGACAGGGGGCAAGGCTACACCTTC
TRBD1	TRBV4-1	TRBJ1-1	-	CASRWTGENTEAFF	TGCGCCAGCAGGTGGACAGGCGAGAACACTGAAGCTTTCTTT